This paragraph covers one TCR beta chain sequence. The antigen it recognizes is unknown. There are no base qualities to consult, and no much larger clone falls within one base. The immunoSEQ Assay was used to sequence TCRbeta CDR3 regions. After extraction, genomic DNA underwent amplification by bias-controlled multiplex PCR, followed by high-throughput sequencing. In the source study's methods: To quantify the absolute abundance of every unique TCRbeta CDR3 region, sequences were collapsed and filtered. T cell fraction was estimated by normalizing TCRbeta template counts to usable DNA, which was measured by amplifying reference genes present in all nucleated cells. Repertoire TCRs were annotated as SARS-CoV-2-specific by exact matching of V gene, CDR3 amino acid sequence and J gene to a known reactive TCR set. MIRA supplied the reference SARS-CoV-2 TCR set, which was filtered for enrichment in COVID-19-positive ImmuneCODE repertoires so that public or cross-reactive TCRs were removed. Using the MIRA antigens, annotated TCRs were further analysed by specific ORF or by position within an ORF. Breadth was defined as annotated unique rearrangements over total unique productive rearrangements; depth was the summed frequency of those rearrangements. TCR breadth was compared between groups using two-sided Wilcoxon rank-sum tests. The table comes from immuneACCESS by way of TCRdb, which keeps in-frame sequences with V and J called. Part of the clones is missing from these tables; in studies checked, under half for an unresolved V gene and the rest for unknown reasons. The DNA gave D and trimming, while V, J and clone size come from that table. The sample table contains 510,000 or so clones; only one count was recorded for around 88% of them. The ten largest clones represent roughly 12% of the sample.

The germline V gene sets CDR1 to MDHEN and CDR2 to SYDVKM. Unmatched junction bases come to 8, with V trimmed by 7 bases and J by 8 bases. Reading from cysteine to phenylalanine, the CDR3 counts 13 amino acids. The kept DNA is CDR3 alone, 39 bases in frame from the first base. Sample treatment or condition, as interpreted from the label and publication: some 20 received Ad26.COV2.S at low or high dose, single or two shots; a few received placebo; per-sample allocation not given. Repertoires of vaccine and placebo recipients were sequenced from samples taken on day 63 after the first injection. Between 29 July and 7 August 2020, Cohort 1b enrolled 25 adults aged 18-55 years at one site in Boston, USA. Ad26.COV2.S consisted of a replication-incompetent adenovirus type 26 vector by which a prefusion-stabilized SARS-CoV-2 spike protein from the original Wuhan strain was expressed. This record comes from a study of Ad26.COV2.S vaccination and SARS-CoV-2 variants (dated by TCRdb to the early 2020s). In the study overall: Donors in the vaccine arm were drawn from COV1001, a multicentre, randomized, double-blind, placebo-controlled phase I-IIa trial testing Ad26.COV2.S in healthy adults. Blinding of investigators to trial group allocation was maintained during experiments and outcome assessment. A total of 32 samples were included in the TCR-sequenced set, comprising around 20 Ad26.COV2.S vaccine recipients, 5 placebo recipients and 8 SARS-CoV-2 convalescent individuals. Participants in the trial were split at random into five groups of five each, receiving low-dose or high-dose Ad26.COV2.S once or twice, or else placebo on both occasions. Dosing of Ad26.COV2.S was intramuscular, at either 5x10^10 or 1x10^11 viral particles, delivered as one shot or as two shots spaced 56 days apart. The specificity and breadth of SARS-CoV-2-reactive T cell receptors after Ad26.COV2.S vaccination were assessed by TCRbeta repertoire sequencing. The investigation overall reported the following: After vaccination, substantial breadth of spike-specific CD8+ and CD4+ T cell responses was reported. The authors noted that the TCR breadth and depth analyses may have underestimated total T cell responses. Comparing responses between vaccine doses or regimens was not something the study was powered to do. Non-spike TCR breadth was comparable between vaccine and placebo recipients, consistent with the vaccine containing only spike. Ad26.COV2.S recipients had higher spike-specific TCR breadth than placebo recipients (P = 0.0014).

Recombination linked TRBV28 to TRBJ1-3; 7 bases in between match TRBD1. The source was peripheral blood, collected in a trial of Ad26.COV2.S vaccine versus placebo. This receptor was identified in a person aged 18-60 years who received the Ad26.COV2.S COVID-19 vaccine or a placebo. CDR3 sequence: CASTTTGRYTIYF. In nucleotides, the sequence is TGTGCCAGCACCACGACAGGGCGCTACACCATATATTTT. Where the CDR3 stops, the reference TRBV28 and TRBJ1-3 genes take over; the full variable domain is DVKVTQSSRYLVKRTGEKVFLECVQDMDHENMFWYRQDPGLGLRLIYFSYDVKMKEKGDIPEGYSVSREKKERFSLILESASTNQTSMYLCASTTTGRYTIYFGEGSWLTVV.